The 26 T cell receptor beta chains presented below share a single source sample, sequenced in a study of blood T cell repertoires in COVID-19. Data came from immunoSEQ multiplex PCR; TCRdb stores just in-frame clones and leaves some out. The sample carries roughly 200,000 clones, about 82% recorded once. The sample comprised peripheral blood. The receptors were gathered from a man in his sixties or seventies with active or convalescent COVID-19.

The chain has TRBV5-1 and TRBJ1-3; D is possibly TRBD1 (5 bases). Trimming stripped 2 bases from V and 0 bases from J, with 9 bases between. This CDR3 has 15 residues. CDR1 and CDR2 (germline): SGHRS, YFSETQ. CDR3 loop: CASSFQGLSGNTIYF. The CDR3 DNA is TGCGCCAGCAGCTTCCAGGGCCTCTCTGGAAACACCATATATTTT.

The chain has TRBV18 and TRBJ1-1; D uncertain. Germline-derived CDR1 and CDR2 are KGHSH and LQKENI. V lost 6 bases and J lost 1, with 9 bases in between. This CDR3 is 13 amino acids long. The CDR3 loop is CASSEEGNTEAFF. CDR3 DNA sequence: TGTGCCAGCTCGGAGGAGGGGAACACTGAAGCTTTCTTT.

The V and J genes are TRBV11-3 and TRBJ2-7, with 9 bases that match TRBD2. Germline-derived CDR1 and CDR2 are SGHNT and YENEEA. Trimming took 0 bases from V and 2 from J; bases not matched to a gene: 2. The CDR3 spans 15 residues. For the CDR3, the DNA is TGTGCCAGCAGCTTAGAGACTAGCGGAACCTACGAGCAGTACTTC. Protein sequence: CASSLETSGTYEQYF.

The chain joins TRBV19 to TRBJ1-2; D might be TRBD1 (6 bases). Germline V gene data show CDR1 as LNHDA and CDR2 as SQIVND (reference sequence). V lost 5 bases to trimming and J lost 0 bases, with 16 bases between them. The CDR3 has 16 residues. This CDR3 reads CASSVPRTGTNYGYTF. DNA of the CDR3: TGTGCCAGTAGTGTCCCTCGTACAGGGACTAACTATGGCTACACCTTC.

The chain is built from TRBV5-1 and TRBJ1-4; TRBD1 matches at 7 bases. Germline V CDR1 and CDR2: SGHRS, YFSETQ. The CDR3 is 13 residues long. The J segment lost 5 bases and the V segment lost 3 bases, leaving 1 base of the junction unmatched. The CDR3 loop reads CASSWDRNEKLFF. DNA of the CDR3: TGCGCCAGCAGCTGGGACAGAAATGAAAAACTGTTTTTT.

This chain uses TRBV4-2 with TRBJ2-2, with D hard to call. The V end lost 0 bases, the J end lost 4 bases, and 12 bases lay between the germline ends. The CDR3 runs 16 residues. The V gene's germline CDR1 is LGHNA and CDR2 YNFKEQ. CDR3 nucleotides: TGTGCCAGCAGCCAAGACAACCAGGAAGTCACCGGGGAGCTGTTTTTT. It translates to CASSQDNQEVTGELFF.

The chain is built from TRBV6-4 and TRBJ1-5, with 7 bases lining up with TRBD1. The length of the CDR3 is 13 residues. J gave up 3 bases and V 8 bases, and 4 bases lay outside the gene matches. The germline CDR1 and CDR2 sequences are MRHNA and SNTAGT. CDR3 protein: CASPDRVNQPQHF. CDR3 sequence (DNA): TGTGCCAGCCCTGACAGGGTCAATCAGCCCCAGCATTTT.

The CDR3 nucleotides are TGTGCCAGCAGCTACGGGACAACCAGGGCAGATACGCAGTATTTT. This sequence encodes CASSYGTTRADTQYF. The chain is built from TRBV6-5 and TRBJ2-3, with TRBD1 as a possible D gene (6 bases). Trimming removed 6 bases at V and 4 bases at J, with 17 bases between. There are 15 residues in the CDR3. Germline-derived CDR1 and CDR2 are MNHEY and SVGAGI.

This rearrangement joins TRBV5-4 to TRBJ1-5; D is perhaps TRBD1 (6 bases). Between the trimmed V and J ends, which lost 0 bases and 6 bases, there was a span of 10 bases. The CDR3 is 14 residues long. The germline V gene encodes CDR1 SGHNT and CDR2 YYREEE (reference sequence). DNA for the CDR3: TGTGCCAGCAGCTTGGACAGGGATAGTCAGCCCCAGCATTTT. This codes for CASSLDRDSQPQHF.

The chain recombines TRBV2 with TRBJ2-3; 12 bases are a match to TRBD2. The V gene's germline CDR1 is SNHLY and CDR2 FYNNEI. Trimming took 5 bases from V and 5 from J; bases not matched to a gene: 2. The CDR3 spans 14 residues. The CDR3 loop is CASSRLAGEDTQYF. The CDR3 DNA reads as TGTGCCAGCAGTAGACTAGCGGGGGAAGATACGCAGTATTTT.

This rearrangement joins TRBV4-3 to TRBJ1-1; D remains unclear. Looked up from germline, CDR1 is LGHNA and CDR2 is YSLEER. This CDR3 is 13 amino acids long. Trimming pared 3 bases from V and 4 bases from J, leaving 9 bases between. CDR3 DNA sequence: TGCGCCAGCAGCCACAGACCGGGCACTGAAGCTTTCTTT. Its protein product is CASSHRPGTEAFF.

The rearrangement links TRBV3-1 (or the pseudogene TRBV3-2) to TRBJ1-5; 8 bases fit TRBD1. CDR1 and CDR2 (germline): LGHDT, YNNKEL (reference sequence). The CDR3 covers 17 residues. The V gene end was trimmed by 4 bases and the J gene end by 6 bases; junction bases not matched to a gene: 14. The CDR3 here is CASSPFPTDRDFQPQHF. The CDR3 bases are TGTGCCAGCAGCCCTTTTCCGACGGACAGGGATTTTCAGCCCCAGCATTTT.

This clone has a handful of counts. The CDR3 DNA sequence: TGTGCCAGCTCGTCGACCAGGGGAAGTTTCGAAAAACTGTTTTTT. It yields the protein CASSSTRGSFEKLFF. The chain couples TRBV18 to TRBJ1-4, with D perhaps matching TRBD1 (6 bases). CDR1 and CDR2 from the germline V gene are KGHSH and LQKENI. V dropped 6 bases and J dropped 8 bases, with 19 bases sitting between them. This CDR3 comprises 15 residues.

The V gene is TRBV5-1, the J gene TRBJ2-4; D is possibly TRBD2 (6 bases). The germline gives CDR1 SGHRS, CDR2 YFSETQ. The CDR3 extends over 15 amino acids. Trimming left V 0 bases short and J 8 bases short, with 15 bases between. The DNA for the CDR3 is TGCGCCAGCAGCTTGGGACTAGGGGAAAAGGACATTCAGTACTTC. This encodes CASSLGLGEKDIQYF.

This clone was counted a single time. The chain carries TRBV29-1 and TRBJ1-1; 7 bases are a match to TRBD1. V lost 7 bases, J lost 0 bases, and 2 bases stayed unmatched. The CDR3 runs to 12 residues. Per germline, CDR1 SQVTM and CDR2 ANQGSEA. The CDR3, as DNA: TGCAGCGCTACAGGGGTGAACACTGAAGCTTTCTTT. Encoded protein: CSATGVNTEAFF.

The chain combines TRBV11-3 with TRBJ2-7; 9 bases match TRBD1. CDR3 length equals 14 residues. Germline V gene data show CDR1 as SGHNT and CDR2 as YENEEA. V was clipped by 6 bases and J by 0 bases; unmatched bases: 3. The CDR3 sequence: CASSLQGASYEQYF. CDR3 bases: TGTGCCAGCAGTTTACAGGGGGCCTCCTACGAGCAGTACTTC.

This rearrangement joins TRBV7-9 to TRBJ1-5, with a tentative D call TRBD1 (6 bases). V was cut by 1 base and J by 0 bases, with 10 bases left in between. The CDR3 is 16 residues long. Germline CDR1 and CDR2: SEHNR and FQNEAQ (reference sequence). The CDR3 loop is CASSLDGTNSNQPQHF. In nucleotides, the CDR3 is TGTGCCAGCAGCTTAGACGGGACAAATAGCAATCAGCCCCAGCATTTT.

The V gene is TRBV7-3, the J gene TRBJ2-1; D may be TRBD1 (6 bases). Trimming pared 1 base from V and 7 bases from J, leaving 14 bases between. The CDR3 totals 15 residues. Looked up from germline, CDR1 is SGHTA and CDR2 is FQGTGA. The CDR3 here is CASSLRSRDTNEQFF. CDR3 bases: TGTGCCAGCAGCTTAAGGTCTAGGGACACGAATGAGCAGTTCTTC.

The CDR3 bases are TGTGCCACCAAAAACGGGGGGGCCAACCAAGAGACCCAGTACTTC. Translated, it gives CATKNGGANQETQYF. V is TRBV11-2 and J is TRBJ2-5, with TRBD2 identical over 8 bases. CDR3 length: 15 residues. V shed 10 bases and J 0 bases; nucleotides not matched to a gene: 10. Germline CDR1 SGHAT, CDR2 FQNNGV. Drawing the rest from reference TRBV11-2 and TRBJ2-5, the complete variable domain is EAGVAQSPRYKIIEKRQSVAFWCNPISGHATLYWYQQILGQGPKLLIQFQNNGVVDDSQLPKDRFSAERLKGVDSTLKIQPAKLEDSAVYLCATKNGGANQETQYFGPGTRLLVL.

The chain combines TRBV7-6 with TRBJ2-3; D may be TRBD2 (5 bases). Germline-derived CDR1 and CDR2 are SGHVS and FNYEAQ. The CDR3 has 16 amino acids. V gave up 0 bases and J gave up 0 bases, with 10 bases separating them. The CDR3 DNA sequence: TGTGCCAGCAGCTTAGCGCTACGGGGAAGCACAGATACGCAGTATTTT. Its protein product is CASSLALRGSTDTQYF.

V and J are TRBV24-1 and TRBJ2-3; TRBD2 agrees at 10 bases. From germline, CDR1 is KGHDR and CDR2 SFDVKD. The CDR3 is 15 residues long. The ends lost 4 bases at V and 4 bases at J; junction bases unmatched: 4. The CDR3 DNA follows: TGTGCCACCAGTGAGTCCCTAGCGGGGGCAGATACGCAGTATTTT. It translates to CATSESLAGADTQYF.

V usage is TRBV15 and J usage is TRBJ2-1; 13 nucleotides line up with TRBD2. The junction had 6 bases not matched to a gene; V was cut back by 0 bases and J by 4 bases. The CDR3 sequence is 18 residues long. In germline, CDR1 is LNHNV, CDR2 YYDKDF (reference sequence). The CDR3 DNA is TGTGCCACCAGCAGAGACACGACTAGCGGGAGGAGGTACAATGAGCAGTTCTTC. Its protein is CATSRDTTSGRRYNEQFF. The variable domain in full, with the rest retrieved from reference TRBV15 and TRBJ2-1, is DAMVIQNPRYQVTQFGKPVTLSCSQTLNHNVMYWYQQKSSQAPKLLFHYYDKDFNNEADTPDNFQSRRPNTSFCFLDIRSPGLGDTAMYLCATSRDTTSGRRYNEQFFGPGTRLTVL.

This CDR3 is CASSPHTGFEGYTF. The CDR3 DNA reads TGTGCCAGCAGTCCCCACACAGGTTTCGAAGGCTACACCTTC. The chain joins TRBV27 to TRBJ1-2; D is perhaps TRBD1 (5 bases). This CDR3 comprises 14 residues. CDR1 is MNHEY, CDR2 SMNVEV, per germline (reference sequence). The ends were cut back, 5 bases at V and 8 bases at J, with 18 bases in the middle.

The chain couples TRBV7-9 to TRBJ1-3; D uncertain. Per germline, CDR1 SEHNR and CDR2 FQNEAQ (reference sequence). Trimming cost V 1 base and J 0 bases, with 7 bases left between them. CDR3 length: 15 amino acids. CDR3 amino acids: CASSLGGISGNTIYF. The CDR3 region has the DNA TGTGCCAGCAGCTTAGGCGGAATCTCTGGAAACACCATATATTTT.

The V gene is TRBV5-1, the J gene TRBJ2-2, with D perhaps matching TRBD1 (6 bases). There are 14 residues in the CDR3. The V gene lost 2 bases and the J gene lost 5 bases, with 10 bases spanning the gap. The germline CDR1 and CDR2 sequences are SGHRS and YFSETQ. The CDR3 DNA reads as TGCGCCAGCAGCTTAGGGACAAAGACCGGGGAGCTGTTTTTT. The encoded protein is CASSLGTKTGELFF.

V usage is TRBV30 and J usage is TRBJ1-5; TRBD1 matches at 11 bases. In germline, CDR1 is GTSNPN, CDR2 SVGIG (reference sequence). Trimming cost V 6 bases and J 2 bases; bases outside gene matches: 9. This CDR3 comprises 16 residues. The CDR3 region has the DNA TGTGCCTGCCTGGGACAGGGGGTATCGGGCAATCAGCCCCAGCATTTT. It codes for CACLGQGVSGNQPQHF.